This paragraph reports one T cell receptor beta chain. This entry belongs to a study of OX40 agonist ivuxolimab in advanced cancers. About the research overall: Intravenous ivuxolimab at 0.01 to 10 mg/kg was given to patients every 2 weeks. At 65% to 85% male, the cohort had a mean age of about 60 years, ranging from roughly 20 to 85. Partial responses, seen in three patients, involved one hepatocellular carcinoma and two cutaneous melanomas.

The study sampled blood at baseline, cycle 4 day 1, and cycle 7 day 1. Assay used: immunoSEQ multiplex PCR; TCRdb lists only in-frame clones, some missing. The sample carries 90,000 to 130,000 clones, about nine tenths recorded once. The material was CD4+ or CD8+ T cells sorted from blood, obtained in a trial of the OX40 agonist ivuxolimab. The TCR comes from an adult with an advanced solid tumor such as melanoma, head and neck, liver or kidney cancer.

CDR3 DNA sequence: TGTGCCAGTAGTGGCCTAGCGGGAGTAAGAGAGACCCAGTACTTC. It is translated as CASSGLAGVRETQYF. The chain joins TRBV19 to TRBJ2-5; 10 bases match TRBD2. This CDR3 comprises 15 residues. After removal of 5 bases from V and 4 bases from J, the junction contained 7 bases not matched to a gene. From germline, CDR1 is LNHDA and CDR2 SQIVND (reference sequence).